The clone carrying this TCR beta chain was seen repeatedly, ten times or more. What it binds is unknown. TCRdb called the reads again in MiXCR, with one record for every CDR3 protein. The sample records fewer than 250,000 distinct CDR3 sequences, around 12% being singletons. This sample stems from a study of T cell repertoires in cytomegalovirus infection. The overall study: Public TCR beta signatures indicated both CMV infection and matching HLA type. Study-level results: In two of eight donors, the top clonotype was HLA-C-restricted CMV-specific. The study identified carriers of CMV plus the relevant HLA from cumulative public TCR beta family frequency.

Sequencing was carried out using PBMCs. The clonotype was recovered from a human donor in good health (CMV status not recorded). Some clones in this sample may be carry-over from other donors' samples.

CDR3 in amino acids: CASSLRGGTYEQYF. For the CDR3, the DNA is TGTGCCAGCAGTCTCCGAGGAGGCACCTACGAGCAGTACTTC. The chain joins TRBV7-2 to TRBJ2-7; a possible D gene is TRBD2 (5 bases). Trimming shortened V by 6 bases and J by 2 bases, and 14 bases separated the two germline ends. Germline V gives CDR1 SGHTA, CDR2 FQGNSA. This CDR3 region has 14 residues.